This TCR beta chain was found in a study of blood T cell repertoires in COVID-19. The CDR3 has 14 amino acids. Trimming cost V 4 bases and J 6 bases, with 15 bases left between them. Per germline, CDR1 MNHEY and CDR2 SVGAGI. This study enrolled people aged about 18 to 95 from 24 US geographic areas. Two negative PCRs, clearance, or symptom resolution had been documented for recovered Cohort 3 donors. The table came from immunoSEQ multiplex PCR; TCRdb's copy has only in-frame clones and leaves some out. The sample holds 270,000 or so clones, about 80% seen once. This receptor was obtained from a man aged 50-59 years who had recovered from COVID-19. Specimen: PBMCs or T cells enriched from blood (not recorded which). V and J are TRBV6-5 and TRBJ1-1; D is perhaps TRBD1 (6 bases). Here the CDR3 DNA reads TGTGCCAGCAGTTCGGGACAACCTTTCTCTGAAGCTTTCTTT. Amino acids: CASSSGQPFSEAFF.